The table lists the clone carrying this T cell receptor (beta chain) with many counts. The sample belongs to a study of spatial heterogeneity in lung cancer. With 2 bases removed from V and 0 bases from J, the gap between germline ends came to 8 bases. This CDR3 has 15 residues. Looked up from germline, CDR1 is MDHEN and CDR2 is SYDVKM. Stated time point: sample taken at primary tumor resection. The authors sequenced whole RNA from tumor, nontumor lung or frozen PBMC without sorting. The donor population consisted of about 75 patients with untreated, early-stage non-small cell lung cancer. TCRdb processed the 5' RACE reads anew with MiXCR; each CDR3 protein has one entry. The sample has tens of thousands of distinct CDR3 sequences, under 7.5% seen once.

Material: PBMCs, obtained at surgery. The chain employs TRBV28 and TRBJ1-5; no definite D call. The origin of this receptor is a female donor with early-stage non-small cell lung cancer. The CDR3 region has the DNA TGTGCCAGCAGTTTAAGGAGAACTAGCAATCAGCCCCAGCATTTT. It translates to CASSLRRTSNQPQHF.